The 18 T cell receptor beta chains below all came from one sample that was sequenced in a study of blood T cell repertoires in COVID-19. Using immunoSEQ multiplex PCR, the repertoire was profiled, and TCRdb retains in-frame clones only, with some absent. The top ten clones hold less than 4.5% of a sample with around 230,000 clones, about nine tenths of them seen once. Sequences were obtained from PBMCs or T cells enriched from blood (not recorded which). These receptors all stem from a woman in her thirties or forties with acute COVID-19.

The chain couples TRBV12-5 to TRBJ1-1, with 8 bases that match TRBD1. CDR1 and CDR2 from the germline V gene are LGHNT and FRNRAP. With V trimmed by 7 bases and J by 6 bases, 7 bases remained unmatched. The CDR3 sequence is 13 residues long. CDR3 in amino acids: CASEAQGASEAFF. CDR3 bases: TGTGCTAGTGAGGCTCAGGGGGCATCTGAAGCTTTCTTT.

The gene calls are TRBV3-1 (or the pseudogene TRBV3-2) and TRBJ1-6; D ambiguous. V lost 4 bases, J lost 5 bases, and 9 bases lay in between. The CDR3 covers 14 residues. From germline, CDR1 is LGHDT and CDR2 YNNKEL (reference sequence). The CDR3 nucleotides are TGTGCCAGCAGCCCCCAGGTGGATAATTCACCCCTCCACTTT. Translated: CASSPQVDNSPLHF.

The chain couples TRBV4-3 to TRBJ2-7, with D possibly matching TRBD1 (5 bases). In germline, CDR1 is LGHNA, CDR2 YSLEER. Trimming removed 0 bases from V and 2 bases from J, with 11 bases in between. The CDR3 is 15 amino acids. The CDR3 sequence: CASSQDDSRTYEQYF. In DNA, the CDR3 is TGCGCCAGCAGCCAAGATGACAGCCGTACCTACGAGCAGTACTTC.

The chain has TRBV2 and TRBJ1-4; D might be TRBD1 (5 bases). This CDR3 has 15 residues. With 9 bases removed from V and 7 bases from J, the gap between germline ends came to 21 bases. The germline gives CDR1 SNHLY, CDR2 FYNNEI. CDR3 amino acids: CASRTEPRGGEKLFF. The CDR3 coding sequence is TGTGCCAGTAGGACGGAGCCTAGGGGAGGTGAAAAACTGTTTTTT.

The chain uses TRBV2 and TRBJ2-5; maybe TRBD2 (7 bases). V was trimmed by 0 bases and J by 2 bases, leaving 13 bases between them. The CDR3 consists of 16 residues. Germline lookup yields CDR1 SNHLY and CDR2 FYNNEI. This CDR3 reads CASSEARGTLQETQYF. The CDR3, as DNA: TGTGCCAGCAGTGAAGCGCGGGGGACATTGCAAGAGACCCAGTACTTC. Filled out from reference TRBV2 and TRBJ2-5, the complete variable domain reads EPEVTQTPSHQVTQMGQEVILRCVPISNHLYFYWYRQILGQKVEFLVSFYNNEISEKSEIFDDQFSVERPDGSNFTLKIRSTKLEDSAMYFCASSEARGTLQETQYFGPGTRLLVL.

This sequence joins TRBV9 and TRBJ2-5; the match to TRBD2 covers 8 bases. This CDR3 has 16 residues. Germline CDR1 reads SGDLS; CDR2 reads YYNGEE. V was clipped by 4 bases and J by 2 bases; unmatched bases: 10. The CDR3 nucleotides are TGTGCCAGCAGCCCCCGGGGGGGGGTCCCACAAGAGACCCAGTACTTC. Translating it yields CASSPRGGVPQETQYF. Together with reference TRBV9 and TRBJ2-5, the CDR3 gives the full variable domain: DSGVTQTPKHLITATGQRVTLRCSPRSGDLSVYWYQQSLDQGLQFLIQYYNGEERAKGNILERFSAQQFPDLHSELNLSSLELGDSALYFCASSPRGGVPQETQYFGPGTRLLVL.

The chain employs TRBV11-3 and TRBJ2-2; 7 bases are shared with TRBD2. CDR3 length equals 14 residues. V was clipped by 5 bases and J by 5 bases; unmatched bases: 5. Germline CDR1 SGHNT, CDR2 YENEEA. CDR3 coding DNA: TGTGCCAGCAGCCTACGTAGCGGGACCGGGGAGCTGTTTTTT. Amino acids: CASSLRSGTGELFF.

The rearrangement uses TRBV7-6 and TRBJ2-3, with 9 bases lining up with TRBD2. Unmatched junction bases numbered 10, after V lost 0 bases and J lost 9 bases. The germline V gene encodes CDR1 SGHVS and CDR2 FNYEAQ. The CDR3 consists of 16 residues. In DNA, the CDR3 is TGTGCCAGCAGCTTAGCAGGCGGTTCCGCGGGGGGGACGCAGTATTTT. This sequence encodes CASSLAGGSAGGTQYF.

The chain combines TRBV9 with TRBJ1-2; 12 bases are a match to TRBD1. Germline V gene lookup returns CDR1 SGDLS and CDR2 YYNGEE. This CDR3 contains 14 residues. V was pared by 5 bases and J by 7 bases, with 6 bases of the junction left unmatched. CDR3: CASSGTGGMGGYTF. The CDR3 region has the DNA TGTGCCAGCAGTGGGACAGGGGGCATGGGTGGCTACACCTTC.

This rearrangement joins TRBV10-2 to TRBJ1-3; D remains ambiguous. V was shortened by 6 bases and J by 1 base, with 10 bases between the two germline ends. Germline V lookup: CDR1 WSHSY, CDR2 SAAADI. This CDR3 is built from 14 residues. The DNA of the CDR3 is TGCGCCAGCAGCGTACTAGGGTCTGGAAACACCATATATTTT. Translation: CASSVLGSGNTIYF.

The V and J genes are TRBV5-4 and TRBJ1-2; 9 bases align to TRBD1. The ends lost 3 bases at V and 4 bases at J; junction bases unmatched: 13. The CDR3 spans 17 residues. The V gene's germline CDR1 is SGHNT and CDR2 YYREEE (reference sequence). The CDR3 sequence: CASSSLTPGTGPYGYTF. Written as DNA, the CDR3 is TGTGCCAGCAGCTCGCTCACCCCCGGGACAGGGCCCTATGGCTACACCTTC. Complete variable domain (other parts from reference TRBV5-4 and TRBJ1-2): ETGVTQSPTHLIKTRGQQVTLRCSSQSGHNTVSWYQQALGQGPQFIFQYYREEENGRGNFPPRFSGLQFPNYSSELNVNALELDDSALYLCASSSLTPGTGPYGYTFGSGTRLTVV.

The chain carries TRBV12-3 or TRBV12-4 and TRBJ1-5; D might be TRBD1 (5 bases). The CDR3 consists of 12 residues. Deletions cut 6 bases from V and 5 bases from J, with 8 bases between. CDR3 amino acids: CASRPGYQPQHF. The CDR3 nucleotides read TGTGCCAGCAGGCCAGGGTATCAGCCCCAGCATTTT.

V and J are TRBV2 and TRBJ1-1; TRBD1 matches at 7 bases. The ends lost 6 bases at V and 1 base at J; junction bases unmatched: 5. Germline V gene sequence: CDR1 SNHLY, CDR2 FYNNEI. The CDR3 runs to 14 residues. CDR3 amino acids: CASRHRGPNTEAFF. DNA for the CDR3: TGTGCCAGCAGGCACAGGGGCCCGAACACTGAAGCTTTCTTT.

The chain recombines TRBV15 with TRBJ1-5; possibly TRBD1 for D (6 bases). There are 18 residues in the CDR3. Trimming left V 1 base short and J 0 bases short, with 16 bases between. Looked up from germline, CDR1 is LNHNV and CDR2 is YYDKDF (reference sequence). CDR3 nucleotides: TGTGCCACCAGCAGAGCGGGGACAAACAGGGCTAGCAATCAGCCCCAGCATTTT. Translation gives CATSRAGTNRASNQPQHF.

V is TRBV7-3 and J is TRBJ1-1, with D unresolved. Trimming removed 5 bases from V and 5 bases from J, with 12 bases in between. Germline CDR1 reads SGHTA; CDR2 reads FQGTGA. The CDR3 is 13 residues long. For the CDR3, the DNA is TGTGCCAGCAGCCACGATCCGGGGACTGAAGCTTTCTTT. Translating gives CASSHDPGTEAFF.

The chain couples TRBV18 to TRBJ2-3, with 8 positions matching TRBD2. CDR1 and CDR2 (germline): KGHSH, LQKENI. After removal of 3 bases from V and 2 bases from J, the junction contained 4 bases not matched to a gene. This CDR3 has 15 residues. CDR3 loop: CASSPGTRHTDTQYF. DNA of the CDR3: TGTGCCAGCTCACCCGGGACTAGACACACAGATACGCAGTATTTT.

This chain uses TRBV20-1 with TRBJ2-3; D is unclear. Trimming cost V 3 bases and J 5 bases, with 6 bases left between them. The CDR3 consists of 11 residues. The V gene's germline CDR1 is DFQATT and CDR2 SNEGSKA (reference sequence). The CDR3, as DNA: TGCAGTGCTAGTAAGCAAGATACGCAGTATTTT. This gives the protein CSASKQDTQYF.

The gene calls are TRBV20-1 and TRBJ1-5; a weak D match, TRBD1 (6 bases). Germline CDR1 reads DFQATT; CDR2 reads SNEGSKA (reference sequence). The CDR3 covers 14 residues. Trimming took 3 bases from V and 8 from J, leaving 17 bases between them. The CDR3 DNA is TGCAGTGCTAGTAACAGGGCTCTTTCTGAGCCCCAGCATTTT. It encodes CSASNRALSEPQHF.